Sequencing of this TCR beta chain was carried out in a study of T cells in Graves' hyperthyroidism and ophthalmopathy. General study findings and limits: Blood also carried most thyroid clonotypes expanded above 0.001.

Authors of the study amplified TCR beta CDR3 regions from RNA transcripts. The HTBI primer set served for first-round RT-PCR of the TCR CDR3. From the multiplex PCR reads, TCRdb called clonotypes with MiXCR, one entry per CDR3 protein. The sample has about 590,000 distinct CDR3 sequences, about a sixth seen once; the top ten hold less than 9.5%. V was pared by 5 bases and J by 5 bases, with 7 bases between. Germline assignment: CDR1 SQVTM and CDR2 ANQGSEA. This CDR3 is 11 amino acids long. Recently diagnosed hyperthyroidism of less than 2 months' duration affected patients aged 18 to 65. Over 9 ml of fresh peripheral blood supplied the PBMCs. This clonotype has a count of ten or more. Its antigen is currently unknown.

The chain uses TRBV29-1 and TRBJ2-1; D is ambiguous. Sequencing input: blood. The origin of this receptor is a woman aged 25 to 39 with Graves' hyperthyroidism. Here the CDR3 reads CSVSENNEQFF. CDR3 in DNA: TGCAGCGTTTCTGAGAACAATGAGCAGTTCTTC.